Described below is a single T cell receptor beta chain sequence and its context. This sample stems from a study of control samples from healthy donors and cancer patients. The protocol was immunoSEQ multiplex PCR, while the TCRdb copy is restricted to in-frame clones and leaves out a portion. The sample holds approximately 100,000 clones, approximately 78% seen once. The CDR3 loop spans 14 amino acids. Between the trimmed V and J ends, which lost 4 bases and 6 bases, there was a span of 17 bases. Germline loops: CDR1 SGDLS, CDR2 YYNGEE. The source is a man aged 60-69 years in good health. The sample was blood. The gene calls are TRBV9 and TRBJ2-7; D unresolved. The CDR3 DNA follows: TGTGCCAGCAGCCGGAGAACGGACCGTGGCGAGCAGTACTTC. Protein: CASSRRTDRGEQYF.